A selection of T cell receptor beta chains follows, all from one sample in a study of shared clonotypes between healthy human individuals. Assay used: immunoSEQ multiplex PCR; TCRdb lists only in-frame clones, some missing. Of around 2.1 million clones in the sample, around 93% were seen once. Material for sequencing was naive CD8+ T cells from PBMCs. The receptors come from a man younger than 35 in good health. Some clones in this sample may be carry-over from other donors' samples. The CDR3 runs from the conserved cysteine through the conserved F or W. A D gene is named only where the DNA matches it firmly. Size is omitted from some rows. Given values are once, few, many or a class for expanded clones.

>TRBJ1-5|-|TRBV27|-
CASRGAGNQPQHF
TGTGCCAGCAGGGGGGCAGGGAACCAGCCCCAGCATTTT
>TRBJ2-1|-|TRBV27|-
CASSLRDTRNEQFF
TGTGCCAGCAGTCTTCGAGACACACGGAATGAGCAGTTCTTC
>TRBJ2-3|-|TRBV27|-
CASSLGQANTDTQYF
TGTGCCAGCAGTTTGGGACAAGCCAACACAGATACGCAGTATTTT
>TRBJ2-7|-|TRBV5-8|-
CASSLRVRYEQYF
TGTGCCAGCAGCTTGCGGGTGAGGTACGAGCAGTACTTC
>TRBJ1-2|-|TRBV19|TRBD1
CASSLLRDRGDYGYTF
TGTGCCAGTAGTCTTCTCAGGGACAGGGGTGACTATGGCTACACCTTC
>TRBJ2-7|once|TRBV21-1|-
CASSKGRMEAYEQYF
TGTGCCAGCAGCAAGGGGCGTATGGAAGCCTACGAGCAGTACTTC
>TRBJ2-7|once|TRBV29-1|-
CSALTPARYEQYF
TGCAGCGCCCTCACCCCAGCTCGCTACGAGCAGTACTTC
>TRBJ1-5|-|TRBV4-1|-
CASSQEGVQPQHF
TGCGCCAGCAGCCAAGAAGGGGTTCAGCCCCAGCATTTT
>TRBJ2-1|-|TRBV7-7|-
CASSLGSGPSYNEQFF
TGTGCCAGCAGCTTAGGTAGCGGACCCTCCTACAATGAGCAGTTCTTC
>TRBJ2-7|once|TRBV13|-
CASSLGDSGMTYEQYF
TGTGCCAGCAGCTTAGGGGACTCGGGAATGACCTACGAGCAGTACTTC
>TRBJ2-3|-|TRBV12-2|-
CASRLAANKGTDTQYF
TGTGCAAGTCGCTTAGCGGCCAATAAGGGCACAGATACGCAGTATTTT
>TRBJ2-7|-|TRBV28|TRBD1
CASTLGTGGKYEQYF
TGTGCCAGCACCTTGGGTACAGGGGGTAAGTACGAGCAGTACTTC
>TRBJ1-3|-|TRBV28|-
CASSFIGQISGNTIYF
TGTGCCAGCAGTTTTATAGGACAAATCTCTGGAAACACCATATATTTT
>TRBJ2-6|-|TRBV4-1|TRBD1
CASSLLDREGGAGANVLTF
TGCGCCAGCAGCCTACTAGACAGGGAAGGGGGAGCTGGGGCCAACGTCCTGACTTTC
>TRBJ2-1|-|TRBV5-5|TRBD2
CASSYGPSGSFGTEQFF
TGTGCCAGCAGCTATGGGCCTAGCGGGAGCTTTGGTACTGAGCAGTTCTTC
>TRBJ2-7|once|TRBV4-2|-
CASLLRGTFVNTTVQYF
TGTGCCAGCTTACTGAGGGGGACCTTCGTAAACACTACTGTGCAGTACTTC
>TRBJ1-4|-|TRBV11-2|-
CASSLDTHTVGEKLFF
TGTGCCAGCAGCTTAGATACGCACACAGTGGGGGAAAAACTGTTTTTT
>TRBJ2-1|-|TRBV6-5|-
CASSYSRSAYNEQFF
TGTGCCAGCAGTTACTCGCGTTCGGCCTACAATGAGCAGTTCTTC
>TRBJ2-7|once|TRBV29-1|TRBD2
CSAELAGGDEQYF
TGCAGCGCGGAACTAGCGGGAGGCGACGAGCAGTACTTC
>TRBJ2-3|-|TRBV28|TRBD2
CASSLSEGGLALSSTDTQYF
TGTGCCAGCAGTTTATCCGAAGGGGGACTAGCTTTGTCTAGCACAGATACGCAGTATTTT
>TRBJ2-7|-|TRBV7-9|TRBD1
CASTHLGTETYEQYF
TGTGCCAGCACCCATTTGGGGACAGAGACCTACGAGCAGTACTTC
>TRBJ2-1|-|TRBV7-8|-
CASSLDWARSSYNEQFF
TGTGCCAGCAGCTTAGATTGGGCCAGGTCCTCCTACAATGAGCAGTTCTTC
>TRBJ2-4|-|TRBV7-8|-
CASSFLEASSKNIQYF
TGTGCCAGCAGCTTTCTAGAGGCTTCTTCTAAAAACATTCAGTACTTC
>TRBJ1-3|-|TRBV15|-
CATSREAGVLNTIYF
TGTGCCACCAGCAGAGAGGCCGGAGTGTTGAACACCATATATTTT
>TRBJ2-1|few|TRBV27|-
CASSAPYSLGEQFF
TGTGCCAGCAGTGCGCCGTACAGTTTGGGTGAGCAGTTCTTC
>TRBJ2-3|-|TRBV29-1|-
CSVTEALDTQYF
TGCAGCGTTACGGAGGCGCTGGATACGCAGTATTTT
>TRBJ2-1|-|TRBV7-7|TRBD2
CASSLDPSGSSEQFF
TGTGCCAGCAGCTTAGATCCTAGCGGGAGCTCTGAGCAGTTCTTC
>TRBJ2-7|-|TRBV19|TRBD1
CASSATGGRGYEQYF
TGTGCCAGTAGTGCCACAGGGGGACGGGGATACGAGCAGTACTTC
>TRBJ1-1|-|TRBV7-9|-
CASSLKRPTANTEAFF
TGTGCCAGCAGCTTAAAGCGTCCGACGGCCAACACTGAAGCTTTCTTT